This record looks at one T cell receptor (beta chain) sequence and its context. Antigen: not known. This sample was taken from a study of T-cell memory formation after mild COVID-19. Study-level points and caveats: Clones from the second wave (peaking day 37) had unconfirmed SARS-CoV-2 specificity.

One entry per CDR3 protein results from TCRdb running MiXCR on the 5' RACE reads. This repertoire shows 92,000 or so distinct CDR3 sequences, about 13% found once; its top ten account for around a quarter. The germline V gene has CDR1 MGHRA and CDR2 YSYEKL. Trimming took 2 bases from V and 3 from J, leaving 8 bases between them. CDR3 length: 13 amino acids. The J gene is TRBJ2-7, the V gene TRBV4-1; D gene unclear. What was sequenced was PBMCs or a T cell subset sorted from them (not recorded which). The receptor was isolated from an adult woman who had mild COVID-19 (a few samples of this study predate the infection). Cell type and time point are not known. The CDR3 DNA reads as TGCGCCAGCAGCCAACTTGGCAGCTACGAGCAGTACTTC. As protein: CASSQLGSYEQYF.